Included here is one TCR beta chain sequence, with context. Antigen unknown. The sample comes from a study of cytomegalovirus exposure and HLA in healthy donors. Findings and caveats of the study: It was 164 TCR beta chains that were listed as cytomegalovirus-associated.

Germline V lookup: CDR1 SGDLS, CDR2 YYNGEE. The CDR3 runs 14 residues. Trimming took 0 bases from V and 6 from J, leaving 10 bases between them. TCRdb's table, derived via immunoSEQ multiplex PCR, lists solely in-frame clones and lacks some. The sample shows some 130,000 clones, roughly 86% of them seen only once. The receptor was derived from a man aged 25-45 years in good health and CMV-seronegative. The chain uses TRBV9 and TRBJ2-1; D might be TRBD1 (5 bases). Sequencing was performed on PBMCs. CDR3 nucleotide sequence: TGTGCCAGCAGCGTAGATCAGGGTGGCAATGAGCAGTTCTTC. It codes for CASSVDQGGNEQFF.